The sequence of this T cell receptor (beta chain) was determined in a study of shared clonotypes between healthy human individuals. Clones were read by immunoSEQ multiplex PCR, and TCRdb kept only the in-frame ones, dropping some. The data contain more than 2 million clones, nearly 97% of them singletons. Material: naive CD4+ T cells sorted from blood. Subset meaning: CD45RA+ positively selected. The TCR was taken from a young man in good health.

The CDR3 is CASSSDRGGRNEQYF. Written as DNA, the CDR3 is TGTGCCAGCAGCAGCGACAGGGGCGGAAGGAACGAGCAGTACTTC. The chain couples TRBV6-6 to TRBJ2-7; TRBD1 matches at 8 bases. The CDR3 consists of 15 residues. Germline lookup yields CDR1 MNHNY and CDR2 SVGAGI (reference sequence). With V trimmed by 6 bases and J by 5 bases, 12 bases remained unmatched.